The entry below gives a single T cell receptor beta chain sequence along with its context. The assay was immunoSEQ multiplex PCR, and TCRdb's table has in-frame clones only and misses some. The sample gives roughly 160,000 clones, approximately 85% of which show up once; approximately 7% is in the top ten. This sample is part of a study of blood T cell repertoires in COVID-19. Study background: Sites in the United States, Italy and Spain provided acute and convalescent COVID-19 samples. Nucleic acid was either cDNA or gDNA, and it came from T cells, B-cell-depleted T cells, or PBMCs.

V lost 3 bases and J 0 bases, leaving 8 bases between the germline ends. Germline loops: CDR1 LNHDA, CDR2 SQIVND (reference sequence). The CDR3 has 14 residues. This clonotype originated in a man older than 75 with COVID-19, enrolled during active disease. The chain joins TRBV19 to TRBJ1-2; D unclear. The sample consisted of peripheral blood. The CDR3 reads CASSISVPNYGYTF. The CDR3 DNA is TGTGCCAGTAGTATCTCGGTTCCTAACTATGGCTACACCTTC.